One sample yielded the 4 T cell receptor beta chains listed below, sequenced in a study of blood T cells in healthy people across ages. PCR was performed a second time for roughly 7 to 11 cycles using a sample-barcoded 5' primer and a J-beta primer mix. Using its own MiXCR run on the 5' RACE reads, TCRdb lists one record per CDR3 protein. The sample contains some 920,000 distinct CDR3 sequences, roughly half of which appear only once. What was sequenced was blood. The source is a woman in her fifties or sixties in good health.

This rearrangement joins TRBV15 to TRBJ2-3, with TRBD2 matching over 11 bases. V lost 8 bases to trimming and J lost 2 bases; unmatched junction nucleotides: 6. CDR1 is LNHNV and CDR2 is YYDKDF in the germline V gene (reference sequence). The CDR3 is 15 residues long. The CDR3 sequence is CATARSGRATDTQYF. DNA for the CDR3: TGTGCCACCGCCCGTAGCGGGAGGGCCACAGATACGCAGTATTTT.

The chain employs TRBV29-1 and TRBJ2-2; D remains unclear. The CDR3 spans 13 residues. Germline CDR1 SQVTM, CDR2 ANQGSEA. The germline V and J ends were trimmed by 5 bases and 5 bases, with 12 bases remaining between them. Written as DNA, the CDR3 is TGCAGCGTTCGAGGCCTCCCTACCGGGGAGCTGTTTTTT. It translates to CSVRGLPTGELFF.

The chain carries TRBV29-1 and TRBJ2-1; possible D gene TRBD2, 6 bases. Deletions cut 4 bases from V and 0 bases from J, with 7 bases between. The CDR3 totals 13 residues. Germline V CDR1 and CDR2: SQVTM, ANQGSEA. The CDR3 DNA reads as TGCAGCGTTGGAGCGGGCTCCTACAATGAGCAGTTCTTC. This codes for CSVGAGSYNEQFF.

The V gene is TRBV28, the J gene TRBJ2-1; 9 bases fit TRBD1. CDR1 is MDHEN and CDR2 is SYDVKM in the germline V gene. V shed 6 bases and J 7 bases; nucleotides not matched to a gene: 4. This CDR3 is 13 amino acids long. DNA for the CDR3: TGTGCCAGCAGGGGGACAGGGCGGAATGAGCAGTTCTTC. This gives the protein CASRGTGRNEQFF.